A selection of T cell receptor beta chains follows, all from one sample in a study of cytomegalovirus exposure and HLA in healthy donors. Sequenced by immunoSEQ multiplex PCR; TCRdb stores in-frame clones only, minus some. The sample carries some 200,000 clones, roughly 73% recorded once. Input material: PBMCs. These TCRs come from a female donor in good health and CMV-seronegative. Both conserved end residues are part of each CDR3.

>TRBV18|TRBJ2-7
CASSPGQGSYEQYF
>TRBV6-5|TRBJ1-6
CASSYSAGFNSPLHF
>TRBV7-2|TRBJ2-1
CASSRQVSNYNEQFF
>TRBV2|TRBJ1-6
CASSDKGQRHSPLHF
>TRBV25-1|TRBJ2-2
CASSKPGSQGAGELFF
>TRBV6-5|TRBJ1-6
CASKNEGSPLHF
>TRBV9|TRBJ2-3
CASSVGIGGGAGDTQYF
>TRBV5-1|TRBJ1-1
CASSLALADHTEAFF
>TRBV19|TRBJ2-2
CASSIQGIGELFF
>TRBV29-1|TRBJ2-7
CSVLAETYEQYF
>TRBV7-3|TRBJ1-6
CASSLTGDSPLHF
>TRBV5-1|TRBJ1-2
CASSLRLPGQSNYGYTF
>TRBV27|TRBJ1-2
CASSQAGGGGYTF
>TRBV18|TRBJ2-5
CASSVAGGDGETQYF
>TRBV28|TRBJ2-7
CASSLQQGEQYF
>TRBV18|TRBJ1-5
CASSPVDRDQPQHF
>TRBV30|TRBJ1-2
CAWSVLKGPSYDYTF